The clone carrying this T cell receptor beta chain was counted only a few times. Its antigen remains unidentified. V lost 1 base and J lost 1; bases outside the gene matches: 7. This CDR3 region has 15 residues. Germline CDR1 and CDR2: DFQATT and SNEGSKA (reference sequence). This sample was included in a study of identical twins. Findings and caveats of the study: Within monozygotic twins, out-of-frame TCR alpha sharing was underestimated by the models. Carriage of fewer insertions was seen in abundant cord blood beta clonotypes, whereas memory repertoires showed none.

TCRdb re-called the 5' RACE reads with MiXCR, one entry per CDR3 protein. The table has 500,000 to 600,000 distinct CDR3 sequences, under 25% seen once. These data were likewise used in another study, on T cells expressing NK-cell markers. That work states: The contribution of dominant NKG2C+ clonotypes to CD8+ T cells in six or seven donors was roughly 1.0-7.5%.

This chain uses TRBV20-1 with TRBJ2-7; 7 bases agree with TRBD2. What was sequenced was CD4+ T cells sorted from blood. This TCR was sampled from a woman aged 18-29 years in good health. The CDR3: CSARAPQAGSYEQYF. CDR3 coding DNA: TGCAGTGCTAGAGCCCCCCAAGCGGGGTCCTACGAGCAGTACTTC.